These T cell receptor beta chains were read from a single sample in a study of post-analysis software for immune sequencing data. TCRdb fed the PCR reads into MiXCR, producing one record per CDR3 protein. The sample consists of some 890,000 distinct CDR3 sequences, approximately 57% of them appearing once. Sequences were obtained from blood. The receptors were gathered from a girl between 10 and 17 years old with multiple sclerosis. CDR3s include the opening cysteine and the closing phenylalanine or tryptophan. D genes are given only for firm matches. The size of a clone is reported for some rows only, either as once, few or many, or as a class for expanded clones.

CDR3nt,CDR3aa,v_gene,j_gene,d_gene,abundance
TGCAGTGCTTCGAACAGGGGGCTAGCAAACATTCAGTACTTC,CSASNRGLANIQYF,TRBV20-1,TRBJ2-4,TRBD1,few
TGCGCCAGCAGCTTGGCTCGCAGCGGAGCCAAAAACATTCAGTACTTC,CASSLARSGAKNIQYF,TRBV5-1,TRBJ2-4,NA,NA
TGTGCCAGCAGCCAACTTAGCGGGACCGGCACAGATACGCAGTATTTT,CASSQLSGTGTDTQYF,TRBV3-1,TRBJ2-3,TRBD2,NA
TGTGCCAGCAGGGGACAGTATGGCTACACCTTC,CASRGQYGYTF,TRBV6-4,TRBJ1-2,TRBD1,NA
TGTGCCAGCAGCTTGGATAGCGGGATCACAGATACGCAGTATTTT,CASSLDSGITDTQYF,TRBV5-4,TRBJ2-3,TRBD2,NA
TGTGCCAGCAGCTTAGGTAGCGGGAGCGCAGATACGCAGTATTTT,CASSLGSGSADTQYF,TRBV7-8,TRBJ2-3,TRBD2,NA
TGTGCCAGCAGCTCCGGGGATGAGGTTGCAGCTTTCTTT,CASSSGDEVAAFF,TRBV5-6,TRBJ1-1,NA,NA
TGCAGTGCTAGAGGCCCTATCGTCGCGGGAGGGCGCACGCAGTATTTT,CSARGPIVAGGRTQYF,TRBV20-1,TRBJ2-3,TRBD2,NA
TGCGCCAGCAGCTTCAGGACAGGGGGTAACCAAGAGACCCAGTACTTC,CASSFRTGGNQETQYF,TRBV5-1,TRBJ2-5,TRBD1,NA
TGTGCCACCGGGGACAGTATCACAGATACGCAGTATTTT,CATGDSITDTQYF,TRBV10-3,TRBJ2-3,TRBD1,NA
TGTGCCAGCAGCGTAGGTGGACTAGCGGCAGCACGCAGAGGAGGGACAGATACGCAGTATTTT,CASSVGGLAAARRGGTDTQYF,TRBV9,TRBJ2-3,TRBD2,NA
TGTGCTAGTGGTTTGGCTTTCACCGGCAGAGAGGCTGAGCAGTTCTTC,CASGLAFTGREAEQFF,TRBV12-5,TRBJ2-1,NA,NA
TGCGCCAGCAGCTTGGGGGTAGACAGCCGGCAGATCTACGAGCAGTACTTC,CASSLGVDSRQIYEQYF,TRBV5-1,TRBJ2-7,NA,NA
TGTGCCAGCAGCGTTGCGTGGCAGGGGGCCCCCTTAGATGGGGCCAACGTCCTGACTTTC,CASSVAWQGAPLDGANVLTF,TRBV7-2,TRBJ2-6,TRBD1,few
TGTGCCAGCAGTCGGAGGCCAGGGAGGGACTATGGCTACACCTTC,CASSRRPGRDYGYTF,TRBV5-5,TRBJ1-2,NA,NA
TGCAGCGGGGACGACGGGTACAATGAGCAGTTCTTC,CSGDDGYNEQFF,TRBV29-1,TRBJ2-1,NA,NA
TGCAGCGTTGAAGATGAGACAGAAAACATTCAGTACTTC,CSVEDETENIQYF,TRBV29-1,TRBJ2-4,NA,NA
TGCAGCGCTGTGGGGACAGGGAAGGGCAATGAGCAGTTCTTC,CSAVGTGKGNEQFF,TRBV29-1,TRBJ2-1,TRBD1,NA
TGCGCCAGCAGCGACTACAGTTCGGATGAGCAGTTCTTC,CASSDYSSDEQFF,TRBV5-1,TRBJ2-1,NA,NA
TGCAGTGCTAGTGATCTAGCCGCTGAGCAGTACTTC,CSASDLAAEQYF,TRBV20-1,TRBJ2-5,NA,NA
TGCAGCGTTGAAGGCGGGAGACAGGGGAACTATGGCTACACCTTC,CSVEGGRQGNYGYTF,TRBV29-1,TRBJ1-2,TRBD1,NA
TGTGCCAGCAAACAGGAGGGATATGGAAAACTGTTTTTT,CASKQEGYGKLFF,TRBV12-3/TRBV12-4,TRBJ1-4,NA,few
TGTGCCAGCAGTGTAGGAGGGGATAGCAATCAGCCCCAGCATTTT,CASSVGGDSNQPQHF,TRBV2,TRBJ1-5,NA,few
TGTGCCAGCACCCCGGGACAGGGAAGGAACTACAATGAGCAGTTCTTC,CASTPGQGRNYNEQFF,TRBV12-3/TRBV12-4,TRBJ2-1,TRBD1,once
TGTGCCAGCAACCCGGGACTCACCCCTTCCTACGAGCAGTACTTC,CASNPGLTPSYEQYF,TRBV27,TRBJ2-7,NA,NA
TGTGCCAGCAGCCTCTTTGGACAGGGAGTAAGCTCTGGGGCCAACGTCCTGACTTTC,CASSLFGQGVSSGANVLTF,TRBV7-3,TRBJ2-6,TRBD1,few
TGTGCCAGCAGGCAACCATACAATGAGCAGTTCTTC,CASRQPYNEQFF,TRBV12-3/TRBV12-4,TRBJ2-1,NA,NA
TGCAGTGCTACAGGGACTAGCGGTGCTGAGCAGTTCTTC,CSATGTSGAEQFF,TRBV20-1,TRBJ2-1,TRBD2,NA
TGCGCCAGCAGCTGGGCGGCAGGGTCCCACGAGCAGTACTTC,CASSWAAGSHEQYF,TRBV5-1,TRBJ2-7,NA,NA
TGTGCCAGCAGCGTGGCGGACAGGAATGAGCAGTTCTTC,CASSVADRNEQFF,TRBV9,TRBJ2-1,TRBD1,few
TGTGCCATCAGCATCCCCAGGAGCCTGAGCACAGATACGCAGTATTTT,CAISIPRSLSTDTQYF,TRBV10-3,TRBJ2-3,NA,NA
TGTGCCAGCAGCATACCAGGGGGAGGCACTGAAGCTTTCTTT,CASSIPGGGTEAFF,TRBV5-5,TRBJ1-1,TRBD1,NA
TGTGCCAGCAGCGGGGACTTCCGTACCCCCTACGAGCAGTACTTC,CASSGDFRTPYEQYF,TRBV7-9,TRBJ2-7,NA,few
TGCGCCAGCAGCCAAACTCAGGGGTCCTACGAGCAGTACTTC,CASSQTQGSYEQYF,TRBV4-1,TRBJ2-7,NA,NA
TGTGCCAGCAGTCAGACAGGGCGGTACAATGAGCAGTTCTTC,CASSQTGRYNEQFF,TRBV12-3/TRBV12-4,TRBJ2-1,TRBD1,NA
TGTGCCAGTCTGGGCAGGGGGCCCGGCTACACCTTC,CASLGRGPGYTF,TRBV7-9,TRBJ1-2,TRBD1,NA
TGTGCCATCAGTGAGTCGTACAGGGACCAGCCCCAGCATTTT,CAISESYRDQPQHF,TRBV10-3,TRBJ1-5,NA,few
TGTGCCAGCACTAGCGGGAGGGCTATAAACATTCAGTACTTC,CASTSGRAINIQYF,TRBV12-3/TRBV12-4,TRBJ2-4,TRBD2,few
TGTGCCAGCAGCTTGGACCATTCCGGGAGCTACACCTTC,CASSLDHSGSYTF,TRBV7-6,TRBJ1-2,NA,few
TGCAGTGCTAGAGATAGCGAGCGGGAACTTTACAATGAGCAGTTCTTC,CSARDSERELYNEQFF,TRBV20-1,TRBJ2-1,TRBD2,NA
TGTGCTAGTGGTTTGGACAGGAGCTACGAGCAGTACTTC,CASGLDRSYEQYF,TRBV12-5,TRBJ2-7,NA,few
TGTGCCAGCAGTCCGGGACAGGGGCTAGGGACCCAGTACTTC,CASSPGQGLGTQYF,TRBV2,TRBJ2-5,TRBD1,few
TGTGCCAGCAGTCGCTCAAGAGGTACCGGGACAGGGGTCGCAGATACGCAGTATTTT,CASSRSRGTGTGVADTQYF,TRBV11-2,TRBJ2-3,TRBD1,NA
TGTGCCACCGCAGGGAGAACTAGCGGGTCCGCACAGACCCAGTACTTC,CATAGRTSGSAQTQYF,TRBV15,TRBJ2-5,TRBD2,NA